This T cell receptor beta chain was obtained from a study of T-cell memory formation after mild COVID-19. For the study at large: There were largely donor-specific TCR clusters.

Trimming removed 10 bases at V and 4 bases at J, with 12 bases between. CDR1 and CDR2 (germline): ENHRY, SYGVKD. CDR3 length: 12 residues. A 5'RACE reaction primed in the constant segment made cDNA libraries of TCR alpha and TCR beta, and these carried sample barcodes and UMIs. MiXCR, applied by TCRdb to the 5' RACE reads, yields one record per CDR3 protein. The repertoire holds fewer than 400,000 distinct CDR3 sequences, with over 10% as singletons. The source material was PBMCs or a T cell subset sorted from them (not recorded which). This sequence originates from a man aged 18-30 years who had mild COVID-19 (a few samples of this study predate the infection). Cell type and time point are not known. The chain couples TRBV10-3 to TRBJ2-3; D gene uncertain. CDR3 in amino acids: CATTVGSDTQYF. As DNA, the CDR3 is TGTGCCACCACGGTAGGCTCAGATACGCAGTATTTT.